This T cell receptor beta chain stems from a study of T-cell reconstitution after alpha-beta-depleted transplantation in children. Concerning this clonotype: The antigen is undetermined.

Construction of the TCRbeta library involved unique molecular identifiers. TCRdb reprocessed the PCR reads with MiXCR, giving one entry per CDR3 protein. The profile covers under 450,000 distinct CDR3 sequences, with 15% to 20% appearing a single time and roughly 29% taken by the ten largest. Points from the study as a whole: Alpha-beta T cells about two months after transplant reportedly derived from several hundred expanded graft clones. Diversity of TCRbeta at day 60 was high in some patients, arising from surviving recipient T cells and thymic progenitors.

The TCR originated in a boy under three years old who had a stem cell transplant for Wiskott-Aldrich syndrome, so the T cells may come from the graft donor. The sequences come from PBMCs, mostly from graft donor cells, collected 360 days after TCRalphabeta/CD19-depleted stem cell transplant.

As DNA, the CDR3 is TGTGCCAGCAAGTTTGCCCGAGCCAACGTCCTGACTTTC. It specifies CASKFARANVLTF. The rearrangement joins TRBV2 to TRBJ2-6; D ambiguous. The CDR3 spans 13 residues. The germline CDR1 and CDR2 sequences are SNHLY and FYNNEI. Trimming left V 7 bases short and J 7 bases short, with 11 bases between.